Listed below are T cell receptor beta chains from one sample, sequenced in a study of OX40 agonist ivuxolimab in advanced cancers. Here immunoSEQ multiplex PCR was the method, and the copy in TCRdb shows in-frame clones only, minus some. Seen here are approximately 57,000 clones, 70% to 90% observed once, and the top ten hold 11%. Sequencing was performed on CD4+ or CD8+ T cells sorted from blood, taken in a trial of the OX40 agonist ivuxolimab. Receptors were obtained from an adult with an advanced solid tumor such as melanoma, head and neck, liver or kidney cancer. The CDR3 runs from the conserved cysteine through the conserved F or W. Clone size is stated in some rows and not others, as once, few, many or a class when expanded.

j_call	v_call	clone_size	cdr3_aa
TRBJ1-1	TRBV9	NA	CASSGDSRYTEAFF
TRBJ1-1	TRBV19	NA	CASIRTGLNTEAFF
TRBJ1-1	TRBV19	medium-sized	CASSPGQGWTEAFF
TRBJ2-7	TRBV19	NA	CASSIDPYEQYF
TRBJ1-4	TRBV4-1	NA	CASSQVSPLTGQNEKLFF
TRBJ2-1	TRBV19	NA	CASSILQDNEQFF
TRBJ2-1	TRBV2	NA	CASSVLGTYPEQFF
TRBJ2-3	TRBV6-4	NA	CASSYRLNRTDTQYF
TRBJ2-7	TRBV4-3	NA	CASSQVEGGSSYEQYF
TRBJ2-1	TRBV20-1	NA	CSARVTVEQFF
TRBJ2-3	TRBV7-9	NA	CASSPARAEGTDTQYF
TRBJ2-7	TRBV28	NA	CASSGANYEQYF
TRBJ2-1	TRBV19	NA	CASSMSTGRAYNEQFF
TRBJ1-2	TRBV4-1	NA	CASSQDEGALYGYTF
TRBJ2-4	TRBV14	once	CASSYSRAPENIQYF
TRBJ2-1	TRBV27	NA	CASSFPGLAGPFF
TRBJ2-1	TRBV11-2	once	CASSLGLNEQFF
TRBJ1-6	TRBV29-1	NA	CSVAREFGSPLHF
TRBJ1-4	TRBV6-4	NA	CASSARDRGLQHLEKLFF
TRBJ2-7	TRBV19	NA	CASIKPNMDGSYEQYF
TRBJ1-2	TRBV5-1	NA	CASSGDFPNYGYTF
TRBJ1-1	TRBV7-8	NA	CASSQTDGNTEAFF
TRBJ2-1	TRBV30	NA	CAWSGTGRSYNEQFF
TRBJ1-1	TRBV19	NA	CASIIGGEAFF
TRBJ1-1	TRBV7-9	once	CASSTLTGGAMNTEAFF
TRBJ2-1	TRBV7-9	NA	CASSFWANEQFF
TRBJ2-1	TRBV7-2	NA	CASTEHNEQFF
TRBJ2-3	TRBV27	NA	CASRLALGTDTQYF
TRBJ2-2	TRBV7-2	NA	CASSLSSGELFF
TRBJ1-3	TRBV5-4	NA	CASSLASGNTIYF
TRBJ2-1	TRBV7-8	NA	CASSPPGTSVDNEQFF
TRBJ1-4	TRBV5-4	NA	CASSLGVRPEGEKLFF
TRBJ2-3	TRBV28	NA	CASSLETGGAFSTDTQYF
TRBJ1-2	TRBV20-1	once	CSAPYGYTF
TRBJ2-1	TRBV15	NA	CATSRETRANEQFF
TRBJ1-1	TRBV7-9	NA	CASSLSRGTEAFF
TRBJ2-7	TRBV4-1	NA	CASSQGLAGAYEQYF
TRBJ2-1	TRBV7-3	NA	CASSLVAGGLNEQFF
TRBJ2-7	TRBV7-6	NA	CASSLAPGQGTEQYF
TRBJ2-5	TRBV2	once	CARGTGGWEETQYF
TRBJ2-4	TRBV27	NA	CASSLQGAKNIQYF
TRBJ1-5	TRBV27	NA	CASSSIPYSNQPQHF
TRBJ2-7	TRBV27	NA	CASSLTEDYYEQYF
TRBJ1-1	TRBV7-3	NA	CASSLGVSDEAFF
TRBJ2-3	TRBV5-8	medium-sized	CASSLAVREDKDTQYF
TRBJ1-4	TRBV7-9	NA	CASSPETKKLFF
TRBJ2-1	TRBV9	NA	CASSPNSINEQFF
TRBJ2-3	TRBV4-3	NA	CASSRLAGGPTDTQYF
TRBJ1-1	TRBV4-1	NA	CASSQDPGDWYTEAFF
TRBJ2-6	TRBV5-4	NA	CASSLLGQGLSSGANVLTF
TRBJ2-3	TRBV6-4	medium-sized	CASSSGGAEADTQYF
TRBJ2-7	TRBV11-2	NA	CASSWGQEYYYEQYF
TRBJ1-5	TRBV28	NA	CASRLRGDSNQPQHF